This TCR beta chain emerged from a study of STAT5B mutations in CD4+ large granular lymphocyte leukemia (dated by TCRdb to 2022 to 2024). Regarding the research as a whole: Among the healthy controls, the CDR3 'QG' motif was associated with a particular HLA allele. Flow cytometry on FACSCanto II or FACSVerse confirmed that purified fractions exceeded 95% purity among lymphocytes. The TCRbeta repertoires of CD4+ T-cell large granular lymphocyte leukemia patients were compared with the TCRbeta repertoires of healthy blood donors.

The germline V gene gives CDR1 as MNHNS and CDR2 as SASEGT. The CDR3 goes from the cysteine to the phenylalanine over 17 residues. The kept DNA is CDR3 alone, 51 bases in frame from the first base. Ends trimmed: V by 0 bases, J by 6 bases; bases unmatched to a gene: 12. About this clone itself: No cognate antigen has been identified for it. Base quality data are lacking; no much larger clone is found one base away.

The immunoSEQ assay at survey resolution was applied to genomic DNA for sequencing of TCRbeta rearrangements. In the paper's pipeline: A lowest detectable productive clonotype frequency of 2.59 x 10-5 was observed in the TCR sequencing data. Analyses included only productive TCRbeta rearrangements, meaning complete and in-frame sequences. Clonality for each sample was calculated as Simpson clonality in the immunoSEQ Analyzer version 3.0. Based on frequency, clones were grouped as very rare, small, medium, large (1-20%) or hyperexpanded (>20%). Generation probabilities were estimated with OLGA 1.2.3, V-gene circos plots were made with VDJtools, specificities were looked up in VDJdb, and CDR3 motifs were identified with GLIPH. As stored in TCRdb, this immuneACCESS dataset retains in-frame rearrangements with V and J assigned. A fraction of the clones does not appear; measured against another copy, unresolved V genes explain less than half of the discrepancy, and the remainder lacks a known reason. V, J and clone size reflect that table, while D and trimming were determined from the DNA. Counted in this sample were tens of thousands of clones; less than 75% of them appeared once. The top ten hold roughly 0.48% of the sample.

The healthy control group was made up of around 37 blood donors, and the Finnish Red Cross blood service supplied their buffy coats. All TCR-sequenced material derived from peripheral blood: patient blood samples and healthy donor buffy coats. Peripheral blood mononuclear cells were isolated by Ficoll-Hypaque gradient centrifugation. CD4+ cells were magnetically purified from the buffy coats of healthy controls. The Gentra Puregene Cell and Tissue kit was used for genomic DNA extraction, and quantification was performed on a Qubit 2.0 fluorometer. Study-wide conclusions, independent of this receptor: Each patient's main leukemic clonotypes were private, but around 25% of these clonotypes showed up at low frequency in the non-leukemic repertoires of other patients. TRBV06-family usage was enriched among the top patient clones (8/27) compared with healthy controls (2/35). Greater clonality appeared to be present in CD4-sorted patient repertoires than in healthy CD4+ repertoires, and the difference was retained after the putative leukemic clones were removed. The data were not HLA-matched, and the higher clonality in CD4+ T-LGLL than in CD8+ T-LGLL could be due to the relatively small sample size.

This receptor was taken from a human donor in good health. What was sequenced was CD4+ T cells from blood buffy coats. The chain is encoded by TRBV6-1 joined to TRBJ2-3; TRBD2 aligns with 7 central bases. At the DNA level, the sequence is TGTGCCAGCAGTGAAGCGCGTGGGGGGGTAACGAGGGATACGCAGTATTTT. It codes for CASSEARGGVTRDTQYF.